This passage covers 10 T cell receptor beta chains from one sample sequenced in a study of blood T cell repertoires in COVID-19. The table came from immunoSEQ multiplex PCR; TCRdb's copy has only in-frame clones and leaves some out. Of around 200,000 clones detected, about 83% appear once; the ten largest clones hold roughly 8.7%. The sequenced sample was peripheral blood. The receptor source for this set is a man between 35 and 55 years old with active or convalescent COVID-19.

This chain links TRBV27 with TRBJ2-7; D remains unclear. This CDR3 contains 13 residues. CDR1 is MNHEY and CDR2 is SMNVEV in the germline V gene (reference sequence). V dropped 2 bases and J dropped 4 bases, with 9 bases sitting between them. As DNA, the CDR3 is TGTGCCAGCAGTTTAAAAGTCCAGTACGAGCAGTACTTC. This codes for CASSLKVQYEQYF.

The chain combines TRBV7-9 with TRBJ1-2, with D perhaps TRBD1 (5 bases). The CDR3 is made up of 13 amino acids. Per germline, CDR1 SEHNR and CDR2 FQNEAQ (reference sequence). The ends were cut back, 2 bases at V and 4 bases at J, with 8 bases in the middle. The CDR3 sequence is CASSLTGSYGYTF. The CDR3 DNA reads as TGTGCCAGCAGCTTAACAGGCTCCTATGGCTACACCTTC.

The chain links TRBV27 to TRBJ2-1; the D gene is possibly TRBD2 (7 bases). Germline V gives CDR1 MNHEY, CDR2 SMNVEV (reference sequence). Trimming took off 0 bases at V and 12 bases at J, with 12 bases between the two ends. The CDR3 contains 13 residues. The CDR3 DNA is TGTGCCAGCAGTTTATCTCGGGGGGCGGGGCAGTTCTTC. The encoded protein is CASSLSRGAGQFF.

A few counts support this clone. The genes are TRBV6-6 and TRBJ1-2; 10 bases align to TRBD1. The CDR3 covers 14 residues. Germline V gene sequence: CDR1 MNHNY, CDR2 SVGAGI (reference sequence). V shed 6 bases, J shed 4 bases, and the junction held 5 bases outside the gene matches. This CDR3 is CASSKGTGAYGYTF. CDR3 sequence (DNA): TGTGCCAGCAGCAAGGGGACAGGGGCCTATGGCTACACCTTC.

Points on this clone: At one end, the junction sequence differs from germline, possibly due to a read error. The rearrangement uses TRBV30 and TRBJ1-1; D might be TRBD1 (5 bases). The CDR3 spans 11 residues. Germline CDR1 GTSNPN, CDR2 SVGIG (reference sequence). The DNA of the CDR3 is TGTGCCTGGAGTCTGGACACCGAAGCTTTCTTT. It is translated as CAWSLDTEAFF.

The chain combines TRBV24-1 with TRBJ2-1, with D perhaps matching TRBD2 (5 bases). V was clipped by 9 bases and J by 6 bases, with 11 bases between them. CDR3 size: 12 residues. Germline V gene lookup returns CDR1 KGHDR and CDR2 SFDVKD. CDR3 in amino acids: CATGDGGNEQFF. As DNA, the CDR3 is TGTGCCACCGGAGACGGAGGCAATGAGCAGTTCTTC.

J is TRBJ2-2 and V is TRBV27, with 8 bases aligning to TRBD1. The V gene end was trimmed by 6 bases and the J gene end by 13 bases; junction bases not matched to a gene: 13. The germline V gene encodes CDR1 MNHEY and CDR2 SMNVEV (reference sequence). The CDR3 totals 14 residues. CDR3 bases: TGTGCCAGCAGGCACAACGGACAGGGCCCCTCGCTGTTTTTT. The encoded protein is CASRHNGQGPSLFF.

This chain connects TRBV11-3 to TRBJ1-4; D remains unclear. Germline loops: CDR1 SGHNT, CDR2 YENEEA. This CDR3 region has 11 residues. V was shortened by 0 bases and J by 10 bases, with 3 bases between the two germline ends. CDR3 DNA sequence: TGTGCCAGCAGCTTAGACAGAAAACTGTTTTTT. It codes for CASSLDRKLFF.

V is TRBV19 and J is TRBJ1-1; D is unclear. The germline V gene has CDR1 LNHDA and CDR2 SQIVND (reference sequence). The CDR3 is made up of 15 amino acids. V was trimmed by 1 base and J by 1 base, leaving 10 bases between them. As DNA, the CDR3 is TGTGCCAGTAGTATAGTCAGTACCACGAACACTGAAGCTTTCTTT. Its protein is CASSIVSTTNTEAFF.

This clone was seen only a few times. Other DNA sequences in the sample encode the same CDR3. The chain uses TRBV11-3 and TRBJ1-4, with a weak D call TRBD1 (6 bases). The CDR3 length is 16 residues. Between the trimmed V and J ends, which lost 0 bases and 0 bases, there was a span of 8 bases. Germline lookup yields CDR1 SGHNT and CDR2 YENEEA. The DNA of the CDR3 is TGTGCCAGCAGCTTAGAGAGGACAGCAACTAATGAAAAACTGTTTTTT. Amino acids: CASSLERTATNEKLFF.